The next 11 T cell receptor beta chains were all read from a single sample in a study of Ad26.COV2.S vaccination and SARS-CoV-2 variants (dated by TCRdb to about 2021). Receptors were amplified or captured by the immunoSEQ multiplex PCR assay. The table was pulled from immuneACCESS by TCRdb, which kept in-frame rearrangements only. Such tables lose some clones; where checked, under half of the loss comes from unresolved V genes, and the rest has no known cause. The sample table lists about 350,000 clones, roughly 90% of them with a count of one. The top ten constitute roughly 5% of the sample. Reading the label with the study, this specimen's treatment or condition is: some 20 received Ad26.COV2.S at low or high dose, single or two shots; several received placebo; per-sample allocation not given. Repertoires of vaccine and placebo recipients were sequenced from samples collected on day 63 after the first injection.

Specimen: peripheral blood, collected in a trial of Ad26.COV2.S vaccine versus placebo. The receptors come from a person between 18 and 59 years old who received the Ad26.COV2.S COVID-19 vaccine or a placebo.

The chain has TRBV5-1 and TRBJ2-7, with TRBD2 matching over 9 bases. Germline V gives CDR1 SGHRS, CDR2 YFSETQ. The ends lost 5 bases at V and 4 bases at J; junction bases unmatched: 10. The CDR3 is made up of 15 amino acids. The CDR3 coding sequence is TGCGCCAGCAGTGATACGACTAGCGGTTTATACGAGCAGTACTTC. Amino acid sequence: CASSDTTSGLYEQYF.

This chain connects TRBV11-1 to TRBJ1-2; 7 bases are shared with TRBD1. This CDR3 has 16 amino acids. Germline V CDR1 and CDR2: SGHAT, FQDESV (reference sequence). V lost 5 bases, J lost 3 bases, and 12 bases stayed unmatched. CDR3 region: CASSPGGSGYYYGYTF. The CDR3 DNA is TGTGCCAGCAGCCCAGGGGGAAGTGGGTACTACTATGGCTACACCTTC.

The chain's CDR3 is CASSLHYEQYF. In DNA form, the CDR3 reads TGTGCCAGCAGCCTTCACTACGAGCAGTACTTC. This chain uses TRBV5-8 with TRBJ2-7; D unclear. Germline V gives CDR1 SGHTS, CDR2 YDEGEE. CDR3 length: 11 residues. V shed 4 bases and J shed 3 bases, with 5 bases lying between them.

This CDR3 is CASSEFLQGTRYEQFF. CDR3 sequence (DNA): TGTGCCAGCAGTGAATTTTTGCAGGGGACTAGGTATGAGCAGTTCTTC. The chain has TRBV6-1 and TRBJ2-1; 8 bases map to TRBD2. Germline loops: CDR1 MNHNS, CDR2 SASEGT. Trimming cost V 2 bases and J 8 bases; bases outside gene matches: 11. This CDR3 has 16 residues.

The chain uses TRBV7-3 and TRBJ2-1; D uncertain. There are 13 residues in the CDR3. Germline CDR1 SGHTA, CDR2 FQGTGA. V was trimmed by 5 bases and J by 2 bases, leaving 7 bases between them. In DNA form, the CDR3 reads TGTGCCAGCAGCCTCGGGCCCTACAATGAGCAGTTCTTC. Its protein is CASSLGPYNEQFF. Full variable domain (remainder filled in from reference TRBV7-3 and TRBJ2-1): GAGVSQTPSNKVTEKGKYVELRCDPISGHTALYWYRQSLGQGPEFLIYFQGTGAADDSGLPNDRFFAVRPEGSVSTLKIQRTERGDSAVYLCASSLGPYNEQFFGPGTRLTVL.

This clone was detected ten times or more. This chain uses TRBV5-1 with TRBJ2-7, with D possibly being TRBD1 (6 bases). V lost 0 bases and J lost 1, with 11 bases in between. Germline V gives CDR1 SGHRS, CDR2 YFSETQ. The CDR3 is made up of 15 amino acids. The CDR3 sequence is CASSLDPGQSYEQYF. The CDR3 coding sequence is TGCGCCAGCAGCTTGGACCCGGGACAATCCTACGAGCAGTACTTC.

DNA of the CDR3: TGTGCCAGCAGCCCCCGGACAGGACTGAACACTGAAGCTTTCTTT. The encoded protein is CASSPRTGLNTEAFF. The rearrangement links TRBV7-3 to TRBJ1-1; 7 bases fit TRBD1. Germline V CDR1 and CDR2: SGHTA, FQGTGA. J was trimmed by 0 bases and V by 5 bases; bases with no gene match: 6. This CDR3 has 15 amino acids.

This sequence joins TRBV6-2 or TRBV6-3 and TRBJ1-5, with D unresolved. Germline-derived CDR1 and CDR2 are MNHEY and SVGEGT. This CDR3 contains 14 residues. V lost 0 bases to trimming and J lost 4 bases, with 7 bases between them. The CDR3 DNA is TGTGCCAGCAGTTACTCGGCCAAAAATCAGCCCCAGCATTTT. Residues: CASSYSAKNQPQHF.

This clone turned up a few times. At the DNA level, this CDR3 is encoded by other sequences in the same sample as well. The V call is TRBV5-8, the J call TRBJ1-1; D is perhaps TRBD1 (5 bases). Looked up from germline, CDR1 is SGHTS and CDR2 is YDEGEE. V lost 0 bases, J lost 1 base, and 7 bases lay in between. The CDR3 totals 14 residues. CDR3 protein: CASSLGQRNTEAFF. DNA for the CDR3: TGTGCCAGCAGCTTGGGACAGCGGAACACTGAAGCTTTCTTT.

J is TRBJ1-3 and V is TRBV7-6, with D uncertain. The V gene's germline CDR1 is SGHVS and CDR2 FNYEAQ. V lost 0 bases to trimming and J lost 2 bases, with 8 bases between them. The CDR3 loop spans 15 amino acids. The CDR3 region is CASSLADSPGNTIYF. As DNA, the CDR3 is TGTGCCAGCAGCTTAGCTGACTCCCCTGGAAACACCATATATTTT.

The CDR3 spells CASSQGPARNYNSPLHF. The CDR3 nucleotides are TGCGCCAGCAGCCAAGGTCCGGCCAGGAACTATAATTCACCCCTCCACTTT. V and J are TRBV4-1 and TRBJ1-6; D unclear. Between the trimmed V and J ends, which lost 1 base and 3 bases, there was a span of 13 bases. This CDR3 is built from 17 residues. The germline V gene encodes CDR1 MGHRA and CDR2 YSYEKL.